This T cell receptor beta chain was recorded in a study of human T cells and chemical hapten exposure. Across the whole study: Patch tests applied 0.01% DPC to the upper back, read at 6 days. Small differences in pooled library volume mainly drove the variation in TCR yields per sample.

Germline V lookup: CDR1 SEHNR, CDR2 FQNEAQ (reference sequence). The CDR3 is 15 residues long. V dropped 1 base and J dropped 4 bases, with 13 bases sitting between them. The sample's time point: pre-sensitization, week 0. Treatment given: therapeutic diphenylcyclopropenone sensitization with weekly scalp DPC. TCRdb re-analysed the RACE reads in MiXCR, keeping a single row per CDR3 protein. Among 65,000 to 70,000 distinct CDR3 sequences listed, approximately 9.9% were seen once. This clonotype was counted only a few times. The rearrangement joins TRBV7-9 to TRBJ1-2; D unclear. This clonotype originated in a woman between 45 and 65 years old with alopecia areata. Some clones in this sample may be carry-over from other donors' samples. Sequences were derived from whole blood, sampled in connection with sensitization to the hapten diphenylcyclopropenone (DPC). The CDR3 nucleotides are TGTGCCAGCAGCTTAGTCGGCGTTAACCTCTATGGCTACACCTTC. Its protein is CASSLVGVNLYGYTF. The full variable domain, its missing parts supplied by reference TRBV7-9 and TRBJ1-2, is DTGVSQNPRHKITKRGQNVTFRCDPISEHNRLYWYRQTLGQGPEFLTYFQNEAQLEKSRLLSDRFSAERPKGSFSTLEIQRTEQGDSAMYLCASSLVGVNLYGYTFGSGTRLTVV.